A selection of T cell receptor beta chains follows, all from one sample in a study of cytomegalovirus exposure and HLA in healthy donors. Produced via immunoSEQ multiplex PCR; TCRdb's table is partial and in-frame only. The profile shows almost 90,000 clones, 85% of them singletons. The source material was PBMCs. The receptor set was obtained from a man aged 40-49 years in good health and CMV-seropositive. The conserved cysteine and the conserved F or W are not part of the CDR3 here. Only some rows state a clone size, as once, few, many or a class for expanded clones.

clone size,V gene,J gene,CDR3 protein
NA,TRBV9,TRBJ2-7,ASSEGWDRGEQY
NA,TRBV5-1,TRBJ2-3,ASSLGSGSVDTQY
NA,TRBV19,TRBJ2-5,ASSPPTAQETQY
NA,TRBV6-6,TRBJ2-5,ASRASGGDETQY
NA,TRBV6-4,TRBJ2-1,ASGTSGGEQF
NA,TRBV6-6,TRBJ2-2,ASSSSGGDTGELF
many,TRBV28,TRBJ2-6,ASSGRGITGANVLT
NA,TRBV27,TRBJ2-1,ASSRGTSGNNEQF
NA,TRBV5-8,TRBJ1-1,ASSTRQGGTEAF
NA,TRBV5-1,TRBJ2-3,ASSPKREWGTDTQY
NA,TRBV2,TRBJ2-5,ASKSLAGGQETQY
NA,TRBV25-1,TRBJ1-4,ASQDSGPGEKLF
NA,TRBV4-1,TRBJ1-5,ASSQGDTQGSNQPQH
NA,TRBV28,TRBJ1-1,ASTPRGTEAF
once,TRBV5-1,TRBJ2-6,ASSTVGQGHLAGGSGANVLT
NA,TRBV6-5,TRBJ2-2,ASRTTGGTGELF
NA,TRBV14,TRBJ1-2,ASSQDLGKGYT
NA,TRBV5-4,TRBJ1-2,ASSIDRPANYGYT
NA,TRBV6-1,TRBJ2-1,ASREGRARGEQF
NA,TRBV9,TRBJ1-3,ASSVDNRHSGNTIY
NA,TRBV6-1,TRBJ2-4,ASSAPRGLLPGDIQY
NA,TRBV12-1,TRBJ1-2,ASSFLGGTGYT
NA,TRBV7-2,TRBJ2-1,ASSLTRLAGGPGSDEQF
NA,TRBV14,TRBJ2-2,ASSQDSSGRLAGELF
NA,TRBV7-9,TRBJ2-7,ASSISGRSYEQY
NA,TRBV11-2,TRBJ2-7,ASSLVQGSYEQY
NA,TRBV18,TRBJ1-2,ASSTSRAGAYGYT
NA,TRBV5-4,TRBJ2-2,ASSPPDTGELF
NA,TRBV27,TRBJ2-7,ASTRGTGGEQY
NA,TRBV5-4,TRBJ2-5,ASSTLAGEETQY
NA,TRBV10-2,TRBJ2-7,ASSESLSVTANYEQY
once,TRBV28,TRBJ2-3,ASSYLAAQGYTQY
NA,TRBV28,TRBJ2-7,ASSLNRQGSGY
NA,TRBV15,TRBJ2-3,ATSRDGTPRDTQY
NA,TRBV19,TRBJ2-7,ASSTSAGGIYEQY
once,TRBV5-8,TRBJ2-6,ASSAGRLSGANVLT
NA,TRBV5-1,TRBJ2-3,ASSQYSGALDTQY
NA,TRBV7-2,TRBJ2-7,ASSLEFAQEPYEQY
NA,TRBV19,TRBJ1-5,ASSQLGVAGNQPQH
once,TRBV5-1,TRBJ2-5,ASTNGLAGKETQY
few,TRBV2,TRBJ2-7,ASSEATSVHEQY
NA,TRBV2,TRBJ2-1,ASRVGREEF
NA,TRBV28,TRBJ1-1,ASSSPGTARQAAF
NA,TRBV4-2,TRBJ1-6,ASSQDRQAYNSPLH
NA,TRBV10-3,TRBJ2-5,AIKRQGHGETQY
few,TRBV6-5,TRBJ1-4,ASSLGTVNEKLF